This T cell receptor (beta chain) was observed in a study of T cell responses to AZD1222 COVID-19 vaccine. Notes on the study in general: Reportedly, nearly half the spike-specific TCRs target unmutated variant regions. Regions 160-218 and 743-854 held dominance among vaccine-associated CD4 TCRs, which spanned spike. Only a handful of AZD1222 recipients, five to seven in all, had baseline seropositivity. A mostly white British donor set with more females was recruited, and clonal diversity was possibly underestimated.

Measured with immunoSEQ multiplex PCR; TCRdb has only the in-frame clones, and not every one. This sample has 150,000 or so clones, with around nine tenths found just once. A note on this clone: What it binds is unknown.

V dropped 4 bases and J dropped 4 bases, with 5 bases sitting between them. CDR1 and CDR2 (germline): MNHEY, SVGEGT. The CDR3 spans 12 residues. This chain connects TRBV6-2 or TRBV6-3 to TRBJ1-5; D gene ambiguous. The input for sequencing was peripheral blood, taken on day 0 of AZD1222 vaccination. This TCR was sampled from an adult in good health. The CDR3: CASSLGNQPQHF. CDR3 sequence (DNA): TGTGCCAGCAGTTTAGGGAATCAGCCCCAGCATTTT.